This T cell receptor (beta chain) was sequenced for a study of T cell therapy after organ transplantation (dated 2019 in TCRdb). With respect to the entire study: Therapy products were autologous CMV-specific T cells expanded in vitro for about 2 weeks with a peptide pool of 30 HLA class I and II CMV epitopes. Patients received a median of 1.92 x 10^8 CMV-specific T cells across 2 to 6 intravenous infusions. Patients were given up to 6 doses of T cells at 2-week intervals and were followed for 29 weeks after finishing therapy. Blood samples for the short-term post-therapy time point were taken 4 to 8 weeks after therapy ended. A follow-up TRBV repertoire analysis was performed on an open-label phase I trial of autologous CMV-specific adoptive T cell therapy in solid-organ transplant recipients. Long-term post-therapy samples were available for only 8 of the 10 patients. About 80% of the ten patients were classed as clinical responders and two as nonresponders.

The time point label corresponds to: 4-8 weeks after completion of therapy. The patients had received solid-organ transplants and had cytomegalovirus that was drug-resistant/recurrent. Ten trial participants were chosen for repertoire analysis on the basis of the availability of post-therapy peripheral blood mononuclear cells. Viable CD3+CD8+CD4- lymphocytes were isolated from PBMCs by sorting on a BD FACSAria III. The Qiagen DNeasy Kit was used to extract genomic DNA from sorted cells. The trim is 0 bases for V and 5 bases for J, with a gap of 7 bases between the germline ends. The CDR1 and CDR2 encoded by the germline V gene (reference sequence) are LNHNV and YYDKDF. The cysteine opens and the phenylalanine closes a CDR3 of 13 amino acids. The DNA shown is the 39-base CDR3, in frame from base 1. TRB CDR3 regions were amplified from genomic DNA with the immunoSEQ two-step, bias-controlled multiplex PCR assay. Sequencing of CDR3 libraries was carried out on an Illumina NextSeq 500. Turning to the authors' computational methods: The immunoSEQ Analyzer platform was used for the initial alignment and bioinformatics, which included bias normalization against synthetic CDR3 analogs. Annotation of V, D and J genes was based on the definitions in the IMGT database. Further TRBV analyses used VDJtools version 1.1.10 and the R package tcR version 2.2.1.11 with default settings. GLIPH analysis was done using default settings in version 1.0. For CDR3 sequences with at least 5 reads, significant changes in clonotype frequency were assessed with a 2-sided binomial test and Benjamini-Hochberg correction (alpha = 0.01). TCRdb limited this immuneACCESS table to in-frame rearrangements with V and J called. A share of clones is missing; checked studies link under half to unresolved V genes, and the rest is unexplained. That table is the source of V, J and clone size, and D and trimming were worked out from the DNA. The sample profile shows more than 3,000 clones; nearly 70% of them were found once. The top ten clonotypes cover approximately 40% of the sample.

As for this clone: The antigen it recognizes is unknown. Within one base of it there is no much larger clone, and no base qualities were kept. This same CDR3 is encoded by further DNA sequences in the sample.

On the study overall, not on this receptor specifically: The small number of expansions detected in nonresponders may be due to reduced sample coverage caused by poor CD8+ T cell yield. Assessment of confounders such as concurrent antirejection and antiviral medications was prevented by the small cohort. The fold change in CD8 clonality after therapy was inversely correlated with pretherapy clonality, which suggests that less biased repertoires were more open to remodeling. Post-therapy reconstitution appeared to include both transferred clonotypes and endogenous clonotypes not detected in the therapy products. Before therapy, nonresponders had marked clonal expansions, and their repertoires changed minimally after therapy.

The V and J segments used are TRBV15 and TRBJ2-5; no D gene is confidently identified. This TCR came from a human patient who had received a solid organ transplant and had CMV disease. Where a transplant has occurred, the graft donor may have supplied some of the T cells. The material sequenced was CD8+ T cells from blood, taken after autologous CMV-specific T cell therapy. The DNA sequence is as follows: TGTGCCACCAGCAGAGAAGGAGCGGAGACCCAGTACTTC. It translates as CATSREGAETQYF.